This T cell receptor beta chain was sequenced during a study of T cell responses to AZD1222 COVID-19 vaccine. Findings of the study overall: Spike-wide vaccine-associated CD4 TCRs dominated at 160-218 and 743-854.

Profiling relied on immunoSEQ multiplex PCR, and the TCRdb table lists in-frame clones only, not all of them. The sample gives over 110,000 clones, around 90% of which show up once; about 1.5% is in the top ten. The CDR3 length is 16 residues. V lost 3 bases, J lost 1 base, and 6 bases stayed unmatched. The germline V gene has CDR1 SNHLY and CDR2 FYNNEI. Regarding this clone: The antigen is not known.

The sequence was obtained from an adult who received the AZD1222 COVID-19 vaccine. The sequenced sample was peripheral blood, obtained 28 days after the second AZD1222 dose. The V and J genes are TRBV2 and TRBJ1-5; TRBD1 agrees at 7 bases. In DNA form, the CDR3 reads TGTGCCAGCAGTGATATTACAGGGGAGAGCAATCAGCCCCAGCATTTT. Translated, it gives CASSDITGESNQPQHF.